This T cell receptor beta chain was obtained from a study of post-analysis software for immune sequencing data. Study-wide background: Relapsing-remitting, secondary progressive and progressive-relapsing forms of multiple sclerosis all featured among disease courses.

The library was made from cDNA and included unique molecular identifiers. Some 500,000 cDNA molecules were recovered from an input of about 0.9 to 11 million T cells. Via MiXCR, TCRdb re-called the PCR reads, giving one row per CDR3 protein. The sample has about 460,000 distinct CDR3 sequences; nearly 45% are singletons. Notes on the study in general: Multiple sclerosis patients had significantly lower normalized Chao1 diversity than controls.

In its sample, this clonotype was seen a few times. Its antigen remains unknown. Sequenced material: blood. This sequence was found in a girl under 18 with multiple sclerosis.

CDR3 coding DNA: TGCAGTGCTAAAACCTTGCGGGAGGCGAAGGAGACCCAGTACTTC. It translates to CSAKTLREAKETQYF. This chain uses TRBV20-1 with TRBJ2-5; 8 bases are a match to TRBD2. Germline loops: CDR1 DFQATT, CDR2 SNEGSKA (reference sequence). V shed 4 bases and J 5 bases; nucleotides not matched to a gene: 12. The CDR3 sequence is 15 residues long.